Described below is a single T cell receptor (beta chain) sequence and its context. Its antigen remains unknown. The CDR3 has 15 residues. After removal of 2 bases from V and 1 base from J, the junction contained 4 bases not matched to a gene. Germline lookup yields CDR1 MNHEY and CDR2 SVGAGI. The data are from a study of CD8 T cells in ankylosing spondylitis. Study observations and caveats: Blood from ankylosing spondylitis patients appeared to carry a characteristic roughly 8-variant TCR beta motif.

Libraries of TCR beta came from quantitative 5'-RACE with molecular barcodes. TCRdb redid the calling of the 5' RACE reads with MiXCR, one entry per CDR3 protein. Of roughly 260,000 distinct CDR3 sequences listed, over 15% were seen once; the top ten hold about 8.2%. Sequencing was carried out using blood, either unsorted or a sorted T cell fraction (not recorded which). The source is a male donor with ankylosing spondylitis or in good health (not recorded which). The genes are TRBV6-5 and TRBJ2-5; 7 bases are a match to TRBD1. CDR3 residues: CASSYRGTAQETQYF. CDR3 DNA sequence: TGTGCCAGCAGTTACCGTGGGACAGCCCAAGAGACCCAGTACTTC.